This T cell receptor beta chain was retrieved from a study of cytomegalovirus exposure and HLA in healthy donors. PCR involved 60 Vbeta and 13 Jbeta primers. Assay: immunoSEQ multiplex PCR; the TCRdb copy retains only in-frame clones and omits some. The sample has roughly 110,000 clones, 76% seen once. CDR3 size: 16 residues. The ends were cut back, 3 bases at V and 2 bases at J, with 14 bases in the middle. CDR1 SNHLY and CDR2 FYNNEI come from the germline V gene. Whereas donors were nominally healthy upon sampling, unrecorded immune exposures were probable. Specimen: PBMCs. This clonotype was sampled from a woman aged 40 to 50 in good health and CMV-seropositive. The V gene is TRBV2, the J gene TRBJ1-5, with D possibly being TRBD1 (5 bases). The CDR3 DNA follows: TGTGCCAGCAGTGACAGGACACGGGTTGGCAATCAGCCCCAGCATTTT. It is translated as CASSDRTRVGNQPQHF.